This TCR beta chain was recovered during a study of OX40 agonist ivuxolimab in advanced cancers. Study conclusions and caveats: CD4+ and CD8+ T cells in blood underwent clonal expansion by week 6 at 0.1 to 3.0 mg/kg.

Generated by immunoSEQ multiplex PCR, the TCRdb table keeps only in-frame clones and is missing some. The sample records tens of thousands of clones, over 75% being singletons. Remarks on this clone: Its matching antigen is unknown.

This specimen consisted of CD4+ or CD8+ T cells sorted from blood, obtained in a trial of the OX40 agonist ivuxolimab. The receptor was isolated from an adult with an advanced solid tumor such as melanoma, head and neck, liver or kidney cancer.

CDR3 coding DNA: TGTGCCAGCAGTTACGACAGCACCTACGAGCAGTACTTC. It specifies CASSYDSTYEQYF. This chain links TRBV6-6 with TRBJ2-5; a possible D gene is TRBD1 (5 bases). Matching the DNA end better, TRBJ2-7 makes the J call doubtful. The CDR3 is made up of 13 amino acids. The germline V gene has CDR1 MNHNY and CDR2 SVGAGI (reference sequence).